The rows below give T cell receptor beta chains drawn from one sample of a study of T cell responses to AZD1222 COVID-19 vaccine. Sequenced by immunoSEQ multiplex PCR; TCRdb stores in-frame clones only, minus some. The repertoire holds under 150,000 clones, with 85% to 95% as singletons. The source was peripheral blood, collected on day 0 of AZD1222 vaccination. The receptors were sampled from an adult in good health. Each CDR3 is given with its conserved first and last residue. Fields, in order: D gene, clone size, J gene, V gene, CDR3 protein, CDR3 DNA. D genes are given only for firm matches. Rows give clone size only sometimes, using once, few, many, or a class for an expanded clone.

D gene: TRBD2
clone size: NA
J gene: TRBJ2-3
V gene: TRBV5-6
CDR3 protein: CASSLFLAGGIRDTQYF
CDR3 DNA: TGTGCCAGCAGCTTGTTTCTAGCGGGGGGAATAAGAGATACGCAGTATTTT

D gene: NA
clone size: NA
J gene: TRBJ1-2
V gene: TRBV19
CDR3 protein: CASSIAGGGNYGYTF
CDR3 DNA: TGTGCCAGTAGTATAGCCGGGGGAGGAAACTATGGCTACACCTTC

D gene: NA
clone size: NA
J gene: TRBJ1-1
V gene: TRBV6-5
CDR3 protein: CASSGVLGVRAEAFF
CDR3 DNA: TGTGCCAGCAGCGGCGTTTTGGGAGTAAGGGCTGAAGCTTTCTTT

D gene: NA
clone size: NA
J gene: TRBJ1-4
V gene: TRBV15
CDR3 protein: CATSRAPTGTNEKLFF
CDR3 DNA: TGTGCCACCAGCAGAGCTCCGACAGGAACTAATGAAAAACTGTTTTTT

D gene: TRBD1
clone size: NA
J gene: TRBJ2-7
V gene: TRBV3-1/TRBV3-2
CDR3 protein: CASRSQGAYEQYF
CDR3 DNA: TGTGCCAGCAGATCACAGGGGGCCTACGAGCAGTACTTC

D gene: NA
clone size: NA
J gene: TRBJ2-1
V gene: TRBV3-1/TRBV3-2
CDR3 protein: CASSQVRASYNEQFF
CDR3 DNA: TGTGCCAGCAGCCAAGTTCGCGCTAGCTACAATGAGCAGTTCTTC

D gene: TRBD1
clone size: NA
J gene: TRBJ1-1
V gene: TRBV29-1
CDR3 protein: CSVERFQGVTEAFF
CDR3 DNA: TGCAGCGTTGAGAGGTTTCAGGGGGTTACTGAAGCTTTCTTT

D gene: NA
clone size: NA
J gene: TRBJ1-3
V gene: TRBV18
CDR3 protein: CASSPPFGEGGDTIYF
CDR3 DNA: TGTGCCAGCTCCCCCCCCTTCGGAGAGGGGGGAGACACCATATATTTT

D gene: NA
clone size: NA
J gene: TRBJ1-2
V gene: TRBV5-1
CDR3 protein: CASSLTGKDGYTF
CDR3 DNA: TGCGCCAGCAGCTTGACAGGAAAGGACGGCTACACCTTC

D gene: TRBD2
clone size: NA
J gene: TRBJ2-7
V gene: TRBV28
CDR3 protein: CASSLDGRATVYEQYF
CDR3 DNA: TGTGCCAGCAGTTTAGACGGGAGGGCCACAGTCTACGAGCAGTACTTC

D gene: NA
clone size: few
J gene: TRBJ1-1
V gene: TRBV2
CDR3 protein: CASGQAGAEAFF
CDR3 DNA: TGTGCCAGCGGGCAGGCAGGGGCTGAAGCTTTCTTT

D gene: NA
clone size: NA
J gene: TRBJ1-1
V gene: TRBV12-5
CDR3 protein: CASGLVLGPNTEAFF
CDR3 DNA: TGTGCTAGTGGTTTGGTACTCGGGCCTAACACTGAAGCTTTCTTT

D gene: NA
clone size: NA
J gene: TRBJ2-1
V gene: TRBV7-2
CDR3 protein: CASSLGTVPGDEQFF
CDR3 DNA: TGTGCCAGCAGCTTAGGGACAGTCCCTGGGGATGAGCAGTTCTTC

D gene: NA
clone size: NA
J gene: TRBJ1-4
V gene: TRBV15
CDR3 protein: CATSRELRRGNEKLFF
CDR3 DNA: TGTGCCACCAGCAGAGAATTGAGAAGGGGTAATGAAAAACTGTTTTTT

D gene: TRBD1
clone size: NA
J gene: TRBJ1-1
V gene: TRBV6-5
CDR3 protein: CASSYTTGRKTFF
CDR3 DNA: TGTGCCAGCAGTTACACGACAGGGAGAAAAACTTTCTTT

D gene: NA
clone size: NA
J gene: TRBJ1-2
V gene: TRBV25-1
CDR3 protein: CASSGNRAAYGYTF
CDR3 DNA: TGTGCCAGCAGTGGTAACAGGGCAGCCTATGGCTACACCTTC

D gene: TRBD2
clone size: NA
J gene: TRBJ2-4
V gene: TRBV7-2
CDR3 protein: CASSLTTSVIIQYF
CDR3 DNA: TGTGCCAGCAGCCTTACGACTAGCGTGATCATTCAGTACTTC

D gene: NA
clone size: NA
J gene: TRBJ2-7
V gene: TRBV15
CDR3 protein: CATSRDRTGERGGPMRYF
CDR3 DNA: TGTGCCACCAGCAGAGATCGGACAGGGGAGCGGGGGGGACCCATGCGGTACTTC

D gene: NA
clone size: NA
J gene: TRBJ1-1
V gene: TRBV3-1/TRBV3-2
CDR3 protein: CASSQGGEAFF
CDR3 DNA: TGTGCCAGCAGCCAGGGTGGCGAAGCTTTCTTT

D gene: NA
clone size: NA
J gene: TRBJ1-4
V gene: TRBV4-2
CDR3 protein: CASSTVGGTNEKLFF
CDR3 DNA: TGTGCCAGCAGTACCGTGGGGGGAACTAATGAAAAACTGTTTTTT

D gene: NA
clone size: NA
J gene: TRBJ2-7
V gene: TRBV10-3
CDR3 protein: CAISEGGSYEQYF
CDR3 DNA: TGTGCCATCAGTGAGGGCGGCTCCTACGAGCAGTACTTC

D gene: NA
clone size: NA
J gene: TRBJ2-5
V gene: TRBV5-1
CDR3 protein: CASSPEGGGETQYF
CDR3 DNA: TGCGCCAGCAGCCCGGAGGGGGGGGGAGAGACCCAGTACTTC

D gene: NA
clone size: NA
J gene: TRBJ2-1
V gene: TRBV10-3
CDR3 protein: CAISRTGYYNEQFF
CDR3 DNA: TGTGCCATCAGTCGTACAGGTTACTACAATGAGCAGTTCTTC

D gene: TRBD2
clone size: NA
J gene: TRBJ2-2
V gene: TRBV6-5
CDR3 protein: CASSYGRANTGELFF
CDR3 DNA: TGTGCCAGCAGTTATGGGAGGGCGAACACCGGGGAGCTGTTTTTT

D gene: TRBD1
clone size: NA
J gene: TRBJ1-2
V gene: TRBV6-5
CDR3 protein: CASSSGTGSYGYTF
CDR3 DNA: TGTGCCAGCAGTTCCGGGACAGGGTCCTATGGCTACACCTTC

D gene: TRBD1
clone size: NA
J gene: TRBJ2-2
V gene: TRBV10-3
CDR3 protein: CAISSGTGNPGELFF
CDR3 DNA: TGTGCCATCAGCTCCGGGACAGGGAATCCCGGGGAGCTGTTTTTT

D gene: TRBD2
clone size: NA
J gene: TRBJ2-7
V gene: TRBV7-3
CDR3 protein: CASSSGLGSYEQYF
CDR3 DNA: TGTGCCAGCAGCTCAGGACTAGGTTCCTACGAGCAGTACTTC